The rows below give T cell receptor beta chains drawn from one sample of a study of blood T cell repertoires in COVID-19. Some clones are missing from TCRdb's copy, which holds only in-frame ones; the method was immunoSEQ multiplex PCR. Of about 180,000 clones listed, more than 70% are singletons. Sample: PBMCs or T cells enriched from blood (not recorded which). These receptors all come from a woman in her thirties who had recovered from COVID-19. Each CDR3 is given with its conserved first and last residue. D genes are given only for firm matches. Size is omitted from some rows. Given values are once, few, many or a class for expanded clones.

j_gene: TRBJ2-2; abundance: .; v_gene: TRBV7-2; d_gene: TRBD1; CDR3nt: TGTGCCAGCAGAGGGGACAGGGGGACCGGGGAGCTGTTTTTT; CDR3aa: CASRGDRGTGELFF
j_gene: TRBJ2-3; abundance: once; v_gene: TRBV18; d_gene: TRBD1; CDR3nt: TGTGCCAGCTCACCCCTGGACAGGGGGCGCGCAGATACGCAGTATTTT; CDR3aa: CASSPLDRGRADTQYF
j_gene: TRBJ1-5; abundance: .; v_gene: TRBV24-1; d_gene: .; CDR3nt: TGTGCCATCTCAAACACAGGCAATCAGCCCCAGCATTTT; CDR3aa: CAISNTGNQPQHF
j_gene: TRBJ2-5; abundance: .; v_gene: TRBV6-5; d_gene: TRBD2; CDR3nt: TGTGCCAGCAGATCCGGACTAGCGTTACAAGAGACCCAGTACTTC; CDR3aa: CASRSGLALQETQYF
j_gene: TRBJ1-3; abundance: .; v_gene: TRBV5-4; d_gene: .; CDR3nt: TGTGCCAGCAGCCTAGTAGGGGTATCGGGAAACACCATATATTTT; CDR3aa: CASSLVGVSGNTIYF
j_gene: TRBJ2-7; abundance: .; v_gene: TRBV7-6; d_gene: TRBD1; CDR3nt: TGTGCCAGCAGCCGGAATACAGGGGAGAACGAGCAGTACTTC; CDR3aa: CASSRNTGENEQYF
j_gene: TRBJ2-7; abundance: .; v_gene: TRBV27; d_gene: .; CDR3nt: TGTGCCAGCAGTTCAGGTAACTACGAGCAGTACTTC; CDR3aa: CASSSGNYEQYF
j_gene: TRBJ1-1; abundance: once; v_gene: TRBV19; d_gene: .; CDR3nt: TGTGCCAGTAGCCCCGGGTCGGGGGTTGGTGAAGCTTTCTTT; CDR3aa: CASSPGSGVGEAFF
j_gene: TRBJ2-2; abundance: .; v_gene: TRBV11-3; d_gene: .; CDR3nt: TGTGCCAGCAGCTTAGCTGCGGGGAGCACCGGGGAGCTGTTTTTT; CDR3aa: CASSLAAGSTGELFF
j_gene: TRBJ2-5; abundance: .; v_gene: TRBV27; d_gene: TRBD2; CDR3nt: TGTGCCAGCAGTTTATTGGGCCTAGCGGGAGGGGACCAGTACTTC; CDR3aa: CASSLLGLAGGDQYF
j_gene: TRBJ2-7; abundance: .; v_gene: TRBV19; d_gene: TRBD2; CDR3nt: TGTGCCAGTAGTACCGGGACTAGCGGTTACGAGCAGTACTTC; CDR3aa: CASSTGTSGYEQYF
j_gene: TRBJ2-7; abundance: .; v_gene: TRBV6-2/TRBV6-3; d_gene: .; CDR3nt: TGTGCCAGCAGCTCTAGCAATCCCTACGAGCAGTACTTC; CDR3aa: CASSSSNPYEQYF
j_gene: TRBJ2-7; abundance: .; v_gene: TRBV5-1; d_gene: TRBD2; CDR3nt: TGCGCCAGCAGCTTGGCAGCGGGAGGGCCCCACGAGCAGTACTTC; CDR3aa: CASSLAAGGPHEQYF
j_gene: TRBJ2-2; abundance: .; v_gene: TRBV5-6; d_gene: TRBD2; CDR3nt: TGTGCCAGCAGCTTGACCATAGCGGGAGGGCCCGGGGAGCTGTTTTTT; CDR3aa: CASSLTIAGGPGELFF
j_gene: TRBJ2-1; abundance: .; v_gene: TRBV2; d_gene: TRBD1; CDR3nt: TGTGCCAGCAACCTACGGACAGGGACGTACAATGAGCAGTTCTTC; CDR3aa: CASNLRTGTYNEQFF
j_gene: TRBJ2-1; abundance: .; v_gene: TRBV5-8; d_gene: .; CDR3nt: TGTGCCAGCAGCTTATGGCAGGGAGGCTCCTACAATGAGCAGTTCTTC; CDR3aa: CASSLWQGGSYNEQFF
j_gene: TRBJ2-1; abundance: .; v_gene: TRBV5-1; d_gene: TRBD2; CDR3nt: TGCGCCAGCCAAACTAGCGGGGCCAATGAGCAGTTCTTC; CDR3aa: CASQTSGANEQFF
j_gene: TRBJ2-7; abundance: .; v_gene: TRBV2; d_gene: .; CDR3nt: TGTGCCAGCAGTGAGCGGGGTTGGGATTCCTACGAGCAGTACTTC; CDR3aa: CASSERGWDSYEQYF
j_gene: TRBJ2-3; abundance: .; v_gene: TRBV28; d_gene: .; CDR3nt: TGTGCCAGCAGTTTAGTTATTTTTGCCCGCGGGGCAACTAGCACAGATACGCAGTATTTT; CDR3aa: CASSLVIFARGATSTDTQYF
j_gene: TRBJ1-2; abundance: .; v_gene: TRBV5-4; d_gene: .; CDR3nt: TGTGCCAGCAGCTTGGGAGGTTACGTGGGGAGCGGCTACACCTTC; CDR3aa: CASSLGGYVGSGYTF
j_gene: TRBJ2-7; abundance: once; v_gene: TRBV21-1; d_gene: .; CDR3nt: TGTGCCAGCAGCGACGACCCTGGGACAGGGACACCCTACGAGCAGTACTTC; CDR3aa: CASSDDPGTGTPYEQYF
j_gene: TRBJ2-7; abundance: once; v_gene: TRBV2; d_gene: TRBD2; CDR3nt: TGTGCCAGCACCCCGGGACTAGCGTTCGAGCAGTACTTC; CDR3aa: CASTPGLAFEQYF
j_gene: TRBJ1-4; abundance: .; v_gene: TRBV15; d_gene: .; CDR3nt: TGTGCCACCAGCAGAGATTCCCGGGGGAATGAAAAACTGTTTTTT; CDR3aa: CATSRDSRGNEKLFF
j_gene: TRBJ2-7; abundance: .; v_gene: TRBV28; d_gene: TRBD2; CDR3nt: TGTGCCAGCAGTTACGGGACTAGCGGATCCTGGGGGTACTTC; CDR3aa: CASSYGTSGSWGYF
j_gene: TRBJ1-1; abundance: once; v_gene: TRBV7-2; d_gene: TRBD1; CDR3nt: TGTGCCAGCAGCCCCCGGGACAGGGTAAACACTGAAGCTTTCTTT; CDR3aa: CASSPRDRVNTEAFF
j_gene: TRBJ2-2; abundance: .; v_gene: TRBV19; d_gene: .; CDR3nt: TGTGCCAGTAGTATGTCTGCCGGGGAGCTGTTTTTT; CDR3aa: CASSMSAGELFF
j_gene: TRBJ1-1; abundance: .; v_gene: TRBV19; d_gene: TRBD1; CDR3nt: TGTGCCAGTAGTATCCCGACAGGGCTGAACACTGAAGCTTTCTTT; CDR3aa: CASSIPTGLNTEAFF
j_gene: TRBJ2-1; abundance: .; v_gene: TRBV10-3; d_gene: TRBD2; CDR3nt: TGTGCCGGGGGGAGCGGGAGCCCCTACAATGAGCAGTTCTTC; CDR3aa: CAGGSGSPYNEQFF
j_gene: TRBJ1-2; abundance: .; v_gene: TRBV19; d_gene: .; CDR3nt: TGTGCCAGTAGCCCCGGGTGGACACGGCCTAACTATGGCTACACCTTC; CDR3aa: CASSPGWTRPNYGYTF
j_gene: TRBJ1-1; abundance: .; v_gene: TRBV7-3; d_gene: TRBD1; CDR3nt: TGTGCCAGCAGCCCCTCCGGGACAGAGGACACTGAAGCTTTCTTT; CDR3aa: CASSPSGTEDTEAFF
j_gene: TRBJ1-1; abundance: once; v_gene: TRBV5-1; d_gene: .; CDR3nt: TGCGCCAGCAGCCCCATCGGGGGGGTTGACACTGAAGCTTTCTTT; CDR3aa: CASSPIGGVDTEAFF
j_gene: TRBJ1-1; abundance: .; v_gene: TRBV6-5; d_gene: .; CDR3nt: TGTGCCAGCAGTTCGCGACAAGCTAGCTCTGAAGCTTTCTTT; CDR3aa: CASSSRQASSEAFF
j_gene: TRBJ1-2; abundance: .; v_gene: TRBV7-9; d_gene: .; CDR3nt: TGTGCCAGCAGCTTTGAACGGGCAGGGGCGATGGGTGGCTACACCTTC; CDR3aa: CASSFERAGAMGGYTF
j_gene: TRBJ1-2; abundance: few; v_gene: TRBV7-2; d_gene: .; CDR3nt: TGTGCCAGCAGCTTAGAACAGGCTTATGGCTACACCTTC; CDR3aa: CASSLEQAYGYTF
j_gene: TRBJ2-7; abundance: .; v_gene: TRBV14; d_gene: .; CDR3nt: TGTGCCAGCAGCCAAGCATCGACTACCGAGCAGTACTTC; CDR3aa: CASSQASTTEQYF
j_gene: TRBJ2-1; abundance: .; v_gene: TRBV19; d_gene: TRBD2; CDR3nt: TGTGCCAGTAGTCGACTAGCGGAGGAATACAATGAGCAGTTCTTC; CDR3aa: CASSRLAEEYNEQFF
j_gene: TRBJ2-5; abundance: .; v_gene: TRBV7-3; d_gene: .; CDR3nt: TGTGCCAGCAGCTTAGGCGGGGCGATCCAAGAGACCCAGTACTTC; CDR3aa: CASSLGGAIQETQYF
j_gene: TRBJ2-1; abundance: few; v_gene: TRBV6-1; d_gene: .; CDR3nt: TGTGCCAGCAGTGACCGGGGAGCATCCTACAATGAGCAGTTCTTC; CDR3aa: CASSDRGASYNEQFF
j_gene: TRBJ1-4; abundance: .; v_gene: TRBV5-6; d_gene: TRBD1; CDR3nt: TGTGCCAGCAGCCCATGGGAAGGGACAGGGGCATTCGGAGAAAAACTGTTTTTT; CDR3aa: CASSPWEGTGAFGEKLFF
j_gene: TRBJ2-2; abundance: .; v_gene: TRBV5-6; d_gene: .; CDR3nt: TGTGCCAGCAGCTTGGTGGCAGTCGCGAACACCGGGGAGCTGTTTTTT; CDR3aa: CASSLVAVANTGELFF
j_gene: TRBJ2-7; abundance: .; v_gene: TRBV12-2; d_gene: .; CDR3nt: TGTGCAAGTCGCTTAGGGCTAGCCGAAAACTCCTACGAGCAGTACTTC; CDR3aa: CASRLGLAENSYEQYF
j_gene: TRBJ1-4; abundance: .; v_gene: TRBV2; d_gene: TRBD1; CDR3nt: TGTGCCAGCAGTGCGATACAGGGGCGGGGTGAAAAACTGTTTTTT; CDR3aa: CASSAIQGRGEKLFF
j_gene: TRBJ1-1; abundance: .; v_gene: TRBV6-5; d_gene: TRBD1; CDR3nt: TGTGCCAGCCGGCTTCAGGGGGCTCATGAAGCTTTCTTT; CDR3aa: CASRLQGAHEAFF